Presented here are 23 T cell receptor beta chains from one specimen sequenced in a study of T cells in Graves' hyperthyroidism and ophthalmopathy. Using RNA transcripts as the source, TCR beta CDR3 regions were amplified. With the HTBI primer set, the TCR CDR3 went through a first round of RT-PCR. One entry per CDR3 protein results from TCRdb running MiXCR on the multiplex PCR reads. Of about 680,000 distinct CDR3 sequences detected, about a third appear once; the ten largest clones hold less than 40%. The sample consisted of blood. These receptors all come from a woman between 35 and 50 years old with Graves' hyperthyroidism.

The genes are TRBV11-3 and TRBJ2-5, with D hard to call. The CDR3 spans 14 residues. The V and J ends lost 2 bases and 3 bases respectively, with 10 bases between them. Germline CDR1 and CDR2: SGHNT and YENEEA. CDR3 nucleotide sequence: TGTGCCAGCAGCTTATTTAGATCTAAAGAGACCCAGTACTTC. Translating it yields CASSLFRSKETQYF.

With regard to this clonotype: One end of the junction is discordant with germline, which a read error may explain. The CDR3 sequence is CASSLARLVGQIF. CDR3 bases: TGTGCCAGCAGCTTAGCTCGCCTCGTGGGGCAAATTTTT. The chain recombines TRBV7-8 with TRBJ1-3; D might be TRBD1 (5 bases). The CDR3 runs to 13 residues. The germline V gene has CDR1 SGHVS and CDR2 FQNEAQ.

This clonotype was detected ten times or more. The rearrangement uses TRBV24-1 and TRBJ1-5, with D perhaps TRBD1 (6 bases). The CDR3 runs 16 residues. Germline CDR1 is KGHDR and CDR2 is SFDVKD. The V and J ends lost 4 bases and 3 bases respectively, with 15 bases between them. CDR3 amino acids: CATSEGMRGTNQPQHF. In nucleotides, the CDR3 is TGTGCCACCAGTGAGGGCATGAGGGGGACCAATCAGCCCCAGCATTTT.

The rearrangement uses TRBV7-9 and TRBJ1-6, with D possibly TRBD1 on 6 matching bases. Trimming pared 5 bases from V and 9 bases from J, leaving 20 bases between. The CDR3 sequence is 16 residues long. Per germline, CDR1 SEHNR and CDR2 FQNEAQ (reference sequence). Written as DNA, the CDR3 is TGTGCCAGCAGCCGCGACAATGGGGGCCTTAGTTCACCCCTCCACTTT. It is translated as CASSRDNGGLSSPLHF.

This clonotype was recorded at least ten times. This sequence joins TRBV2 and TRBJ1-5; 7 bases line up with TRBD1. This CDR3 spans 15 amino acids. The V and J ends lost 7 bases and 2 bases, in that order; junction bases with no gene match: 8. Germline CDR1 reads SNHLY; CDR2 reads FYNNEI. CDR3 amino acids: CASTKITGGNQPQHF. CDR3 DNA: TGTGCCAGCACCAAGATCACAGGGGGCAATCAGCCCCAGCATTTT.

Details on this clonotype: At one end, the junction sequence differs from germline, possibly due to a read error. The genes are TRBV6-1 and TRBJ1-2; maybe TRBD1 (6 bases). The germline gives CDR1 MNHNS, CDR2 SASEGT. This CDR3 has 9 residues. CDR3 protein: CASSERDTF. The CDR3 region has the DNA TGTGCCAGCAGTGAAAGGGACACTTTC.

In the case of this clonotype: This sequence may be a read error, since a much larger clone differs from it by one base. The rearrangement links TRBV24-1 to TRBJ1-2, with D possibly being TRBD1 (5 bases). Germline V lookup: CDR1 KGHDR, CDR2 SFDVKD. The CDR3 loop spans 14 amino acids. CDR3 in amino acids: CASSDGTEVEGYTF. DNA of the CDR3: TGTGCCAGCAGTGATGGGACGGAAGTCGAGGGCTACACCTTC.

The chain couples TRBV19 to TRBJ2-7, with 7 bases lining up with TRBD1. Trimming at V came to 7 bases and at J to 2 bases, leaving 8 bases not matched to a gene. The CDR3 covers 14 residues. Germline lookup yields CDR1 LNHDA and CDR2 SQIVND (reference sequence). This CDR3 is CASTKQGETYEQYF. The CDR3 region has the DNA TGTGCCAGTACGAAGCAGGGGGAGACCTACGAGCAGTACTTC.

In its sample, this clonotype was seen once. The J gene is TRBJ1-5, the V gene TRBV7-9; 7 nucleotides match TRBD1. This CDR3 comprises 15 residues. J gave up 2 bases and V 4 bases, and 5 bases lay outside the gene matches. Germline CDR1 is SEHNR and CDR2 is FQNEAQ (reference sequence). Written as DNA, the CDR3 is TGTGCCAGCAGCTCAACTACAGGGGGCAATCAGCCCCAGCATTTT. Its translation is CASSSTTGGNQPQHF.

This clonotype was counted ten times or more. The chain uses TRBV12-3 or TRBV12-4 and TRBJ1-1; a possible D gene is TRBD1 (6 bases). The CDR3 covers 14 residues. The ends were cut back, 6 bases at V and 5 bases at J, with 16 bases in the middle. CDR3 sequence: CASRPGTKRTEAFF. In DNA form, the CDR3 reads TGTGCCAGCAGGCCTGGGACAAAACGGACTGAAGCTTTCTTT.

The table lists this clonotype with a few counts. This sequence joins TRBV7-9 and TRBJ2-2, with 7 bases matching TRBD2. Losses at the gene ends were 7 bases for V and 4 bases for J; bases not matched to a gene: 6. Per the germline V gene, CDR1 is SEHNR and CDR2 is FQNEAQ (reference sequence). This CDR3 comprises 14 residues. The CDR3 here is CASTLGGVTGELFF. The CDR3 coding sequence is TGTGCCAGCACCCTGGGGGGGGTCACCGGGGAGCTGTTTTTT.

This clonotype was observed a few times. The chain joins TRBV7-8 to TRBJ1-2; no firm D call. The CDR3 loop spans 14 amino acids. The germline V and J ends were trimmed by 3 bases and 8 bases, with 16 bases remaining between them. CDR1 and CDR2 (germline): SGHVS, FQNEAQ. In DNA form, the CDR3 reads TGTGCCAGCAGCTTCCTTTTGACCGTCCGCGGCTACACCTTC. Translation gives CASSFLLTVRGYTF.

The chain is built from TRBV10-3 and TRBJ2-5, with D perhaps TRBD1 (5 bases). Looked up from germline, CDR1 is ENHRY and CDR2 is SYGVKD. CDR3 length equals 13 residues. With 4 bases removed from V and 2 bases from J, the gap between germline ends came to 8 bases. Here the CDR3 DNA reads TGTGCCATCAGTGGACAGTCGCAAGAGACCCAGTACTTC. The encoded protein is CAISGQSQETQYF.

This clonotype was observed a single time. The DNA for the CDR3 is TGTGCCACCAGTGAGACAGGGGTAAATGGCTACACCTTC. Its translation: CATSETGVNGYTF. The V call is TRBV24-1, the J call TRBJ1-2; 8 bases are shared with TRBD1. Germline V gene data show CDR1 as KGHDR and CDR2 as SFDVKD. CDR3 length equals 13 residues. The V and J ends lost 4 bases and 6 bases, in that order; junction bases with no gene match: 3.

With respect to this clonotype: This clone may be a read error of a much larger clone one base away. The chain combines TRBV7-8 with TRBJ2-7; 10 positions agree with TRBD1. Germline values: CDR1 SGHVS, CDR2 FQNEAQ. The CDR3 sequence is 13 residues long. The CDR3 sequence is CASSQGDRGELYF. Written as DNA, the CDR3 is TGTGCCAGCAGCCAAGGGGACAGGGGCGAGCTGTACTTC.

The table lists this clonotype with a count of one. J is TRBJ2-5 and V is TRBV20-1; tentative D call: TRBD2 (6 bases). The CDR3 totals 13 residues. V was cut by 3 bases and J by 1 base, with 9 bases left in between. Germline CDR1 is DFQATT and CDR2 is SNEGSKA (reference sequence). CDR3 in amino acids: CSASGSAQETQYF. The CDR3 nucleotides read TGCAGTGCTAGCGGGAGTGCCCAAGAGACCCAGTACTTC.

This rearrangement joins TRBV7-3 to TRBJ2-3; a possible D gene is TRBD1 (6 bases). Germline-derived CDR1 and CDR2 are SGHTA and FQGTGA. This CDR3 spans 13 amino acids. V lost 5 bases to trimming and J lost 4 bases, with 10 bases between them. DNA for the CDR3: TGTGCCAGCAGCCCAGGGGTCCCAGATACGCAGTATTTT. As protein: CASSPGVPDTQYF.

V and J are TRBV11-2 and TRBJ2-6; tentative D call: TRBD1 (6 bases). The CDR3 is made up of 18 amino acids. V was pared by 5 bases and J by 0 bases, with 17 bases between. Germline V gene data show CDR1 as SGHAT and CDR2 as FQNNGV. For the CDR3, the DNA is TGTGCCAGCAGCCCGTGGACAGCGGCGGTCTCTGGGGCCAACGTCCTGACTTTC. It specifies CASSPWTAAVSGANVLTF.

In its sample, this clonotype was seen a few times. The chain uses TRBV9 and TRBJ1-1; 10 nucleotides line up with TRBD1. The CDR3 has 19 amino acids. The germline V gene has CDR1 SGDLS and CDR2 YYNGEE. V was pared by 0 bases and J by 0 bases, with 11 bases of the junction left unmatched. The CDR3 sequence is CASSVAGAGTGVMNTEAFF. In nucleotides, the CDR3 is TGTGCCAGCAGCGTAGCGGGTGCGGGGACAGGGGTGATGAACACTGAAGCTTTCTTT.

This clonotype came up many times. This sequence joins TRBV11-2 and TRBJ1-5; no clear D gene. The CDR3 runs to 15 residues. V shed 0 bases and J shed 0 bases, with 6 bases lying between them. The germline CDR1 and CDR2 sequences are SGHAT and FQNNGV. The CDR3 DNA follows: TGTGCCAGCAGCTTAGATATGGGTAGCAATCAGCCCCAGCATTTT. As protein: CASSLDMGSNQPQHF.

Many counts were recorded for this clonotype. This chain uses TRBV19 with TRBJ1-1; D is perhaps TRBD1 (5 bases). The ends were cut back, 3 bases at V and 0 bases at J, with 14 bases in the middle. CDR3 length equals 16 residues. Germline CDR1 LNHDA, CDR2 SQIVND (reference sequence). The DNA of the CDR3 is TGTGCCAGTAGTATGGGGGAGGGCCCAATGAACACTGAAGCTTTCTTT. Protein: CASSMGEGPMNTEAFF.

This clonotype occurred many times. This chain connects TRBV11-3 to TRBJ1-4, with 9 positions matching TRBD1. V dropped 5 bases and J dropped 5; count of bases not matched to a gene: 6. This CDR3 has 15 amino acids. In germline, CDR1 is SGHNT, CDR2 YENEEA. In DNA, the CDR3 is TGTGCCAGCAGCCTCCGGGGACAGGGAAATGAAAAACTGTTTTTT. This gives the protein CASSLRGQGNEKLFF.

Regarding this clonotype: One end of the junction does not line up with germline, which may come from a read error. The rearrangement links TRBV6-1 to TRBJ2-7; D may be TRBD1 (6 bases). The CDR3 is made up of 15 amino acids. The germline CDR1 and CDR2 sequences are MNHNS and SASEGT. The CDR3 loop is CASSEEKQGSYEQCF. The CDR3 DNA is TGTGCCAGCAGTGAGGAAAAACAGGGCTCCTACGAGCAGTGCTTC.